This T cell receptor (beta chain) was captured by sequencing in a study of blood T cell repertoires in COVID-19. Study summary: Samples came from the United States, Italy and Spain, spanning acute and convalescent COVID-19. T cells, B-cell-depleted T cells, or PBMCs supplied cDNA or gDNA.

V lost 7 bases to trimming and J lost 0 bases; unmatched junction nucleotides: 12. The length of the CDR3 is 17 residues. Germline V gives CDR1 LNHDA, CDR2 SQIVND (reference sequence). Per the original data handling: From reference gene primer amplification, estimates of nucleated cell counts were derived. The method was immunoSEQ multiplex PCR; TCRdb's version includes in-frame clones alone and lacks a portion of them. The DNA was the basis for D and trimming; V, J and clone size are from that table. The sample comprises under 110,000 clones, around 93% of which are singletons, and roughly a sixth rests with the top ten.

The source is a man over 45 with acute or convalescent COVID-19. The specimen sequenced was peripheral blood. The chain joins TRBV19 to TRBJ1-3; TRBD1 agrees at 7 bases. The DNA for the CDR3 is TGTGCCAGTATCGCACAGGGGCTCATCCGCTCTGGAAACACCATATATTTT. This translates into CASIAQGLIRSGNTIYF. The full variable domain, completed using reference TRBV19 and TRBJ1-3, is DGGITQSPKYLFRKEGQNVTLSCEQNLNHDAMYWYRQDPGQGLRLIYYSQIVNDFQKGDIAEGYSVSREKKESFPLTVTSAQKNPTAFYLCASIAQGLIRSGNTIYFGEGSWLTVV.